This T cell receptor (beta chain) was captured in a study of T cells expressing NK-cell markers. Overall study: Seven of the eight sequenced donors were classified as HCMV-seropositive, and one was classified as seronegative. Study-level points and caveats: About 1.0-7.0% of CD8+ T cells in about six donors belonged to dominant NKG2C+ clonotypes. The CD3+CD56-NKG2C+ fraction was also led by these clonotypes in a few donors.

TCRdb derives one entry per CDR3 protein from the 5' RACE reads, leaving out DNA. This table lists about 380,000 distinct CDR3 sequences. A word on this clonotype: As yet, its antigen is unknown.

Specimen: blood T cells: a sorted CD56 or NKG2C T cell subset, CD4+ or CD8+ T cells, or bulk PBMC T cells (not recorded which). This TCR derives from a man aged 18 to 69 in good health.

The chain's CDR3 is CASSPAGGGSYNSPLHF. The chain is built from TRBV7-3 and TRBJ1-6. Germline-derived CDR1 and CDR2 are SGHTA and FQGTGA. The CDR3 consists of 17 residues. The full variable domain, its missing parts supplied by reference TRBV7-3 and TRBJ1-6, is GAGVSQTPSNKVTEKGKYVELRCDPISGHTALYWYRQSLGQGPEFLIYFQGTGAADDSGLPNDRFFAVRPEGSVSTLKIQRTERGDSAVYLCASSPAGGGSYNSPLHFGNGTRLTVT.